A single sample is the source of the 14 T cell receptor beta chains below, sequenced in a study of T cell repertoires in cytomegalovirus infection. Each CDR3 protein is one row after TCRdb ran MiXCR on the reads. The table shows some 150,000 distinct CDR3 sequences, with 20% to 30% occurring only once. The sequenced material came from PBMCs. The receptors stem from a human donor in good health (CMV status not recorded). Some clones in this sample may be carry-over from other donors' samples.

At least ten counts were recorded for this clonotype. This chain links TRBV7-2 with TRBJ2-2; 7 bases line up with TRBD1. Germline values: CDR1 SGHTA, CDR2 FQGNSA. V lost 0 bases, J lost 8 bases, and 9 bases stayed unmatched. The CDR3 extends over 16 amino acids. The CDR3 nucleotides are TGTGCCAGCAGCTTAGCACCGGGACAGTGGGGGGGGGAGCTGTTTTTT. Amino acid sequence: CASSLAPGQWGGELFF.

This clonotype was counted only a few times. The chain combines TRBV29-1 with TRBJ1-1; TRBD1 agrees at 11 bases. Germline V CDR1 and CDR2: SQVTM, ANQGSEA. The CDR3 has 13 amino acids. Trimming cost V 6 bases and J 5 bases; bases outside gene matches: 5. CDR3 bases: TGCAGCGTCAGGACAGGGGGCTGGACTGAAGCTTTCTTT. This sequence encodes CSVRTGGWTEAFF.

The rearrangement joins TRBV27 to TRBJ2-2, with unresolved D. V lost 4 bases and J lost 4, with 13 bases in between. CDR3 length equals 15 residues. Germline V gives CDR1 MNHEY, CDR2 SMNVEV (reference sequence). The CDR3 nucleotides read TGTGCCAGCAGTTGGAAGGGCGCGGTCACCGGGGAGCTGTTTTTT. It specifies CASSWKGAVTGELFF.

This clonotype was seen a handful of times. The chain carries TRBV11-1 and TRBJ2-2; D is uncertain. Trimming took off 3 bases at V and 5 bases at J, with 10 bases between the two ends. The CDR3 consists of 14 residues. Germline values: CDR1 SGHAT, CDR2 FQDESV (reference sequence). CDR3 region: CASSFRHGTGELFF. Here the CDR3 DNA reads TGTGCCAGCAGCTTCAGACATGGGACCGGGGAGCTGTTTTTT.

This clonotype was seen more than once but under ten times. The V gene is TRBV13, the J gene TRBJ1-3, with TRBD1 as a possible D gene (6 bases). Per the germline V gene, CDR1 is PRHDT and CDR2 is FYEKMQ (reference sequence). This CDR3 region has 15 residues. V was clipped by 5 bases and J by 0 bases, with 11 bases between them. CDR3: CASSLRQVSGNTIYF. CDR3 nucleotide sequence: TGTGCCAGCAGCCTGCGACAGGTCTCTGGAAACACCATATATTTT.

The chain combines TRBV11-3 with TRBJ2-1; 11 bases are a match to TRBD2. Germline-derived CDR1 and CDR2 are SGHNT and YENEEA. The ends lost 8 bases at V and 5 bases at J; junction bases unmatched: 8. The CDR3 has 15 amino acids. The chain's CDR3 is CASSLAGGPDNEQFF. The DNA of the CDR3 is TGTGCCAGCTCCTTAGCGGGAGGGCCCGACAATGAGCAGTTCTTC.

In its sample, this clonotype was seen a few times. The chain recombines TRBV12-3 or TRBV12-4 with TRBJ1-5, with D possibly matching TRBD1 (6 bases). The CDR3 contains 13 residues. The V gene lost 9 bases and the J gene lost 3 bases, with 12 bases spanning the gap. CDR3 nucleotide sequence: TGTGCCAGTACCGGGACACTCAATCAGCCCCAGCATTTT. It yields the protein CASTGTLNQPQHF.

This clonotype appeared many times. The chain couples TRBV7-2 to TRBJ2-1; 11 positions match TRBD2. Germline V gene data show CDR1 as SGHTA and CDR2 as FQGNSA. V lost 3 bases to trimming and J lost 7 bases; unmatched junction nucleotides: 5. This CDR3 spans 15 amino acids. CDR3 nucleotide sequence: TGTGCCAGCAGCTTCGTGGGACTAGCGGCAAATGAGCAGTTCTTC. Its protein product is CASSFVGLAANEQFF.

The table lists this clonotype with many counts. CDR3 protein: CASSYPGHTQDEQFF. The CDR3 DNA reads TGTGCCAGCAGTTATCCGGGACACACCCAAGATGAGCAGTTCTTC. The genes are TRBV12-3 or TRBV12-4 and TRBJ2-1, with D perhaps TRBD1 (6 bases). Trimming pared 4 bases from V and 8 bases from J, leaving 18 bases between. The CDR3 is made up of 15 amino acids.

V is TRBV28 and J is TRBJ2-2; the D gene is possibly TRBD1 (5 bases). The CDR3 is 14 residues long. CDR1 is MDHEN, CDR2 SYDVKM, per germline. The ends were cut back, 5 bases at V and 6 bases at J, with 13 bases in the middle. In DNA, the CDR3 is TGTGCCAGCAGTCACCCACAGGCCTCCGGGGAGCTGTTTTTT. It encodes CASSHPQASGELFF.

The gene calls are TRBV14 and TRBJ2-5; D is unclear. The V end lost 1 base, the J end lost 5 bases, and 8 bases lay between the germline ends. CDR3 length: 13 amino acids. From germline, CDR1 is SGHDN and CDR2 FVKESK. The DNA for the CDR3 is TGTGCCAGCAGCCAAGGAAGGAAGGAGACCCAGTACTTC. This gives the protein CASSQGRKETQYF.

CDR3 sequence: CASSLSRFGLPNTGELFF. CDR3 sequence (DNA): TGTGCCAGCAGTTTATCGCGTTTCGGACTTCCAAACACCGGGGAGCTGTTTTTT. The chain links TRBV27 to TRBJ2-2; possible D gene TRBD2, 5 bases. The V end lost 0 bases, the J end lost 2 bases, and 16 bases lay between the germline ends. Germline CDR1 MNHEY, CDR2 SMNVEV (reference sequence). This CDR3 spans 18 amino acids.

This clonotype was seen a few times. The V gene is TRBV19, the J gene TRBJ2-5; perhaps TRBD2 as D (5 bases). Germline assignment: CDR1 LNHDA and CDR2 SQIVND (reference sequence). This CDR3 comprises 15 residues. V was cut by 1 base and J by 0 bases, with 9 bases left in between. The CDR3 sequence: CASSIGVGDQETQYF. In DNA form, the CDR3 reads TGTGCCAGTAGTATAGGAGTGGGAGACCAAGAGACCCAGTACTTC.

This clonotype appeared many times. The chain has TRBV7-2 and TRBJ2-1, with 7 positions matching TRBD1. The V segment lost 7 bases and the J segment 0 bases; nucleotides outside the gene matches: 3. Germline V gene sequence: CDR1 SGHTA, CDR2 FQGNSA. This CDR3 is built from 14 residues. CDR3 in DNA: TGTGCCAGCACGGGACAGCGCTCCTACAATGAGCAGTTCTTC. Encoded protein: CASTGQRSYNEQFF.